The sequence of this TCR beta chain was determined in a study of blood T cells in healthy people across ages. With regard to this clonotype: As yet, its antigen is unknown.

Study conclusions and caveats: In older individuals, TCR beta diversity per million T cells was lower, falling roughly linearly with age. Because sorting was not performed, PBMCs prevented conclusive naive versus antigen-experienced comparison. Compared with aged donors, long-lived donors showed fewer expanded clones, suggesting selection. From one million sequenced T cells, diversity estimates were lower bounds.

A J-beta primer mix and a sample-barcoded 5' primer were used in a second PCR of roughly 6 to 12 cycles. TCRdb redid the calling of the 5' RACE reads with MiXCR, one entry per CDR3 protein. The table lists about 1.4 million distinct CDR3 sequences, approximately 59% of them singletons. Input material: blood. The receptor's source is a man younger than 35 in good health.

The CDR3 coding sequence is TGCGCCAGCAGCTTGTTTGAAAATGAGCAGTTCTTC. It is translated as CASSLFENEQFF. The chain couples TRBV5-1 to TRBJ2-1, with D uncertain. V shed 1 base and J shed 7 bases, with 6 bases lying between them. CDR1 and CDR2 (germline): SGHRS, YFSETQ. The CDR3 runs 12 residues.